These 9 T cell receptor beta chains share one sample of origin, sequenced in a study of T-cell reconstitution after alpha-beta-depleted transplantation in children. For TCRbeta, the library was prepared with unique molecular identifiers. In TCRdb, the PCR reads were re-called with MiXCR into one record per CDR3 protein. The data contain about 610,000 distinct CDR3 sequences, about 11% of them singletons. The specimen was PBMCs from the stem cell graft donor, collected from the stem cell graft. The origin of the receptors is a human donor who donated a stem cell graft to a child with acute myeloid leukemia.

This clonotype was counted only a few times. The rearrangement joins TRBV7-8 to TRBJ2-4, with 7 bases identical to TRBD2. CDR1 and CDR2 (germline): SGHVS, FQNEAQ. Losses at the gene ends were 4 bases for V and 0 bases for J; bases not matched to a gene: 9. CDR3 length: 17 residues. This CDR3 is CASSSLADRLAKNIQYF. CDR3 in DNA: TGTGCCAGCAGCTCCCTAGCGGACCGCCTAGCCAAAAACATTCAGTACTTC.

This clonotype was counted a few times. The chain recombines TRBV6-2 or TRBV6-3 with TRBJ2-1, with a tentative D call TRBD2 (7 bases). V dropped 6 bases and J dropped 3 bases, with 18 bases sitting between them. Germline CDR1 is MNHEY and CDR2 is SVGEGT. This CDR3 is built from 16 residues. Here the CDR3 reads CASSLWGGAFYNEQFF. The CDR3 DNA reads as TGTGCCAGCAGCTTGTGGGGGGGCGCGTTCTACAATGAGCAGTTCTTC.

The rearrangement links TRBV5-1 to TRBJ2-5, with 7 nucleotides matching TRBD1. The CDR3 length is 15 residues. Trimming removed 2 bases from V and 4 bases from J; junction bases left unmatched: 8. Germline assignment: CDR1 SGHRS and CDR2 YFSETQ. CDR3 nucleotide sequence: TGCGCCAGCAGCTTCGACAGGGTGGGGCGAGAGACCCAGTACTTC. Protein product: CASSFDRVGRETQYF.

This clonotype has a count of ten or more. This rearrangement joins TRBV7-2 to TRBJ2-7; 12 bases are a match to TRBD2. The CDR3 contains 14 residues. The V gene end was trimmed by 5 bases and the J gene end by 5 bases; junction bases not matched to a gene: 4. CDR1 is SGHTA and CDR2 is FQGNSA in the germline V gene. The CDR3 bases are TGTGCCAGCAGCATAGGACTAGCGGGAAACGAGCAGTACTTC. It codes for CASSIGLAGNEQYF.

V and J are TRBV25-1 and TRBJ2-7; the D gene is possibly TRBD2 (5 bases). CDR3 length equals 13 residues. Trimming stripped 3 bases from V and 3 bases from J, with 9 bases between. Per germline, CDR1 MGHDK and CDR2 SYGVNS. CDR3 nucleotide sequence: TGTGCCAGCAGTGATTCGGACTTCTACGAGCAGTACTTC. It codes for CASSDSDFYEQYF.

The chain has TRBV12-3 or TRBV12-4 and TRBJ1-5; TRBD1 aligns across 9 bases. The CDR3 loop spans 14 amino acids. The V segment lost 6 bases and the J segment 2 bases; nucleotides outside the gene matches: 2. The CDR3 region has the DNA TGTGCCAGCAGATGGACAGGGGGCAATCAGCCCCAGCATTTT. It translates to CASRWTGGNQPQHF.

In this sample, this clonotype turned up many times. The V gene is TRBV20-1, the J gene TRBJ2-7; the D call may be TRBD1 or TRBD2 (5 bases each). This CDR3 is 15 amino acids long. CDR1 is DFQATT and CDR2 is SNEGSKA in the germline V gene (reference sequence). The V and J ends lost 6 bases and 2 bases respectively, with 20 bases between them. The CDR3 loop is CSARRDDSNPYEQYF. In nucleotides, the CDR3 is TGCAGTGCCCGACGGGACGACTCGAATCCCTACGAGCAGTACTTC.

This clonotype was observed a few times. The genes are TRBV29-1 and TRBJ2-7; no definite D call. The CDR3 is 13 residues long. The V and J ends lost 4 bases and 3 bases respectively, with 13 bases between them. Germline V gives CDR1 SQVTM, CDR2 ANQGSEA. The CDR3 DNA reads TGCAGCGTTGGAGGCCAACTCAGCTACGAGCAGTACTTC. Translated: CSVGGQLSYEQYF.

The table lists this clonotype with a few counts. The chain recombines TRBV20-1 with TRBJ2-4, with D uncertain. From germline, CDR1 is DFQATT and CDR2 SNEGSKA (reference sequence). Trimming cost V 3 bases and J 1 base, with 16 bases left between them. This CDR3 has 16 residues. CDR3 region: CSASPAPKWAKNIQYF. The CDR3 DNA reads TGCAGTGCTAGTCCGGCCCCCAAATGGGCCAAAAACATTCAGTACTTC.